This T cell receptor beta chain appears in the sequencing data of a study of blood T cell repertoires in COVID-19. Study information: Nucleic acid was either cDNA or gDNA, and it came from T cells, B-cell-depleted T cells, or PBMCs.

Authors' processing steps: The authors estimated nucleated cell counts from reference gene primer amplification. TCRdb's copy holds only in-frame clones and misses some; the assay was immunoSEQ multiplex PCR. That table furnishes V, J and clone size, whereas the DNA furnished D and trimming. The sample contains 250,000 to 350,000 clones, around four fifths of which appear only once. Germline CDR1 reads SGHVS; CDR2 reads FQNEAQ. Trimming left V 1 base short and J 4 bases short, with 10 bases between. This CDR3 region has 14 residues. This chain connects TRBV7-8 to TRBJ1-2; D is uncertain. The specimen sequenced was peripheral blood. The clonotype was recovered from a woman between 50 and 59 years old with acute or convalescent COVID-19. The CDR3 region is CASSLGRAVYGYTF. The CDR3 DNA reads TGTGCCAGCAGCTTAGGGAGGGCGGTCTATGGCTACACCTTC.